This T cell receptor (beta chain) was documented in a study of T cell clones after liver transplantation. The J segment lost 3 bases and the V segment lost 5 bases, leaving 6 bases of the junction unmatched. The V gene's germline CDR1 is KGHSH and CDR2 LQKENI. The CDR3 runs to 16 residues. Assay used: immunoSEQ multiplex PCR; TCRdb lists only in-frame clones, some missing. The table shows 55,000 to 70,000 clones, with 80% to 95% occurring only once. The origin of this receptor is a human patient who received a liver transplant. These T cells may partly come from the graft donor. The sequences come from CD4+ T cells from blood, collected approximately 26 months after liver transplant. The chain links TRBV18 to TRBJ2-7; 14 bases align to TRBD2. CDR3 sequence reads: CASSSSGTSGSYEQYF. The CDR3 region has the DNA TGTGCCAGCTCAAGTTCCGGGACTAGCGGGAGCTACGAGCAGTACTTC.